This T cell receptor beta chain is from a study of cytomegalovirus exposure and HLA in healthy donors. The CDR3 loop spans 13 amino acids. Germline V gene lookup returns CDR1 KGHSH and CDR2 LQKENI. V was cut by 2 bases and J by 4 bases, with 8 bases left in between. The study, taken as a whole, reports: According to a later analysis, TCR clusters from the first cohort tended to co-occur in the 120 or so validation repertoires. Specificity of three CMV-associated chains for CMV antigens was verified in vitro. High specificity and sensitivity for cytomegalovirus status were reported for the classifier.

A remark on this clone: Its antigen is not known.

Measured with immunoSEQ multiplex PCR; TCRdb has only the in-frame clones, and not every one. This table has 180,000 or so clones, around nine tenths appearing once. The clonotype originates from a man aged 18 to 29 in good health and CMV-seropositive. The sequencing sample was made of PBMCs. The chain recombines TRBV18 with TRBJ1-1; D is possibly TRBD1 (5 bases). In DNA, the CDR3 is TGTGCCAGCTCACCATACAGGTCCACTGAAGCTTTCTTT. Translating it yields CASSPYRSTEAFF.